These 26 T cell receptor beta chains were sequenced from one sample in a study of early T cells in non-severe SARS-CoV-2 infection. TCRdb re-called the 5' RACE reads through MiXCR, storing one row per CDR3 protein. The sample has approximately 37,000 distinct CDR3 sequences, approximately 7.9% seen once. Sequenced material: whole blood, taken at baseline. These receptors were obtained from an adult who was a healthcare worker with PCR-confirmed SARS-CoV-2 infection or an uninfected control (not recorded which).

The J gene is TRBJ2-1, the V gene TRBV12-3 or TRBV12-4; no definite D call. V shed 0 bases and J shed 2 bases, with 8 bases lying between them. The CDR3 consists of 15 residues. The CDR3 DNA follows: TGTGCCAGCAGTTTAGCGGTTCCTACCTACAATGAGCAGTTCTTC. This gives the protein CASSLAVPTYNEQFF.

The chain employs TRBV4-1 and TRBJ2-5; D might be TRBD1 or TRBD2, each matching 6 bases. The germline CDR1 and CDR2 sequences are MGHRA and YSYEKL. This CDR3 spans 17 amino acids. V was pared by 7 bases and J by 4 bases, with 25 bases between. The CDR3 DNA follows: TGCGCCAGCAAACCAAGATTAAGGGGGGACCTCCCAGAGACCCAGTACTTC. Protein product: CASKPRLRGDLPETQYF.

This clonotype was observed a few times. This rearrangement joins TRBV18 to TRBJ1-2; TRBD1 might be the D (5 bases). The CDR3 has 16 residues. Germline loops: CDR1 KGHSH, CDR2 LQKENI. V lost 2 bases to trimming and J lost 4 bases, with 17 bases between them. DNA for the CDR3: TGTGCCAGCTCACCAACTGTAGGACAATCATTCTATGGCTACACCTTC. It is translated as CASSPTVGQSFYGYTF.

There are many counts of this clonotype. Since no conserved phenylalanine or tryptophan closes the CDR3, a read error is the likely cause. Because the CDR3's place on the DNA is in doubt, the DNA is left out and the CDR3 is given as listed by TCRdb. The chain couples TRBV7-3 to TRBJ1-1; TRBD1 was called by the table and not checked on the DNA. The CDR3 adds up to 13 amino acids, both ends counted. From germline, CDR1 is SGHTA and CDR2 FQGTGA. The CDR3 loop is CASSAEQGQGTFL.

This clonotype was picked up a small number of times. This chain links TRBV11-2 with TRBJ2-5; the D gene is possibly TRBD1 (5 bases). This CDR3 region has 15 residues. Germline loops: CDR1 SGHAT, CDR2 FQNNGV. Trimming pared 4 bases from V and 3 bases from J, leaving 15 bases between. CDR3 amino acids: CASSSWGRIEETQYF. The CDR3 nucleotides read TGTGCCAGCAGCTCGTGGGGCAGGATTGAAGAGACCCAGTACTTC.

The chain recombines TRBV6-1 with TRBJ1-2; no definite D call. V was pared by 4 bases and J by 4 bases, with 10 bases between. CDR3 size: 13 residues. Germline values: CDR1 MNHNS, CDR2 SASEGT. The chain's CDR3 is CASSGLGPYGYTF. CDR3 DNA sequence: TGTGCCAGCAGTGGCCTGGGCCCCTATGGCTACACCTTC.

This clonotype was found a few times. The chain is built from TRBV5-6 and TRBJ2-5; a possible D gene is TRBD2 (6 bases). Germline V gives CDR1 SGHDT, CDR2 YYEEEE. The length of the CDR3 is 15 residues. V was trimmed by 0 bases and J by 0 bases, leaving 9 bases between them. The CDR3 region has the DNA TGTGCCAGCAGCTTGGGGCGGGACTACCAAGAGACCCAGTACTTC. This encodes CASSLGRDYQETQYF.

Many counts were recorded for this clonotype. V and J are TRBV28 and TRBJ2-1, with D possibly TRBD2 on 5 matching bases. Germline lookup yields CDR1 MDHEN and CDR2 SYDVKM. V was pared by 6 bases and J by 7 bases, with 16 bases between. The CDR3 length is 14 residues. CDR3 amino acids: CASRPPERGNEQFF. CDR3 in DNA: TGTGCCAGCAGACCCCCGGAGCGCGGGAATGAGCAGTTCTTC.

The gene calls are TRBV9 and TRBJ2-5; weak D call: TRBD2 (6 bases). Germline assignment: CDR1 SGDLS and CDR2 YYNGEE. Trimming left V 0 bases short and J 5 bases short, with 14 bases between. This CDR3 spans 15 amino acids. The CDR3 spells CASSVVSSDSETQYF. The CDR3 nucleotides are TGTGCCAGCAGCGTAGTGTCTAGCGATTCGGAGACCCAGTACTTC.

This clonotype occurred many times. The V and J genes are TRBV7-2 and TRBJ2-3; no clear D gene. The CDR3 has 14 residues. V gave up 3 bases and J gave up 5 bases, with 12 bases separating them. Per the germline V gene, CDR1 is SGHTA and CDR2 is FQGNSA. This CDR3 is CASSLRSYEDTQYF. The CDR3 DNA sequence: TGTGCCAGCAGCTTGCGGTCTTACGAAGATACGCAGTATTTT.

This clonotype was seen at least ten times. The chain combines TRBV6-5 with TRBJ1-2; D may be TRBD1 (5 bases). Germline CDR1 MNHEY, CDR2 SVGAGI. V was pared by 4 bases and J by 3 bases, with 9 bases between. This CDR3 has 13 amino acids. The CDR3 nucleotides are TGTGCCAGCAGTTGGAGAGGGGACTATGGCTACACCTTC. Translated: CASSWRGDYGYTF.

Only a few counts were recorded for this clonotype. The V call is TRBV6-5, the J call TRBJ1-1; TRBD1 is a possible D gene (6 bases). V was shortened by 2 bases and J by 5 bases, with 12 bases between the two germline ends. This CDR3 is built from 14 residues. CDR1 MNHEY and CDR2 SVGAGI come from the germline V gene. DNA of the CDR3: TGTGCCAGCAGTTACGGGGGGCAGGGTACTGAAGCTTTCTTT. Translated: CASSYGGQGTEAFF.

This clonotype has ten or more counts. The chain has TRBV10-3 and TRBJ2-3; no firm D call. The V end lost 0 bases, the J end lost 2 bases, and 12 bases lay between the germline ends. The germline V gene has CDR1 ENHRY and CDR2 SYGVKD. The CDR3 loop spans 16 amino acids. CDR3 in amino acids: CAISESKTTLTDTQYF. The CDR3 DNA reads as TGTGCCATCAGTGAGTCGAAAACCACCCTCACAGATACGCAGTATTTT.

This clonotype showed up many times. V gene TRBV13 combines with J gene TRBJ2-5, with D possibly called TRBD1 or TRBD2 (5 bases each). The germline gives CDR1 PRHDT, CDR2 FYEKMQ (reference sequence). This CDR3 is built from 16 residues. V was trimmed by 5 bases and J by 5 bases, leaving 21 bases between them. The CDR3 loop reads CASSPTLGLGEETQYF. DNA for the CDR3: TGTGCCAGCAGCCCGACCCTTGGGCTGGGGGAGGAGACCCAGTACTTC.

This clonotype appeared many times. The chain has TRBV4-3 and TRBJ2-2; the D is unclear. Deletions cut 0 bases from V and 9 bases from J, with 8 bases between. Germline V gives CDR1 LGHNA, CDR2 YSLEER. This CDR3 is built from 13 residues. CDR3 protein: CASSQDTFWELFF. CDR3 bases: TGCGCCAGCAGCCAAGACACTTTCTGGGAGCTGTTTTTT.

This clonotype was observed a few times. The rearrangement joins TRBV7-6 to TRBJ1-1; D remains ambiguous. The CDR3 covers 15 residues. Germline V lookup: CDR1 SGHVS, CDR2 FNYEAQ. The V end was cut by 2 bases, the J end by 5 bases, with 15 bases between. This CDR3 is CASSLRARWATEAFF. The CDR3 nucleotides read TGTGCCAGCAGCTTAAGGGCCCGTTGGGCGACTGAAGCTTTCTTT.

The rearrangement uses TRBV5-4 and TRBJ1-1, with TRBD1 as a possible D gene (6 bases). V gave up 1 base and J gave up 4 bases, with 8 bases separating them. The CDR3 totals 13 residues. Germline loops: CDR1 SGHNT, CDR2 YYREEE (reference sequence). This CDR3 is CASSLKGGTEAFF. Here the CDR3 DNA reads TGTGCCAGCAGCTTGAAGGGGGGCACTGAAGCTTTCTTT.

Only a few counts were recorded for this clonotype. The chain couples TRBV18 to TRBJ2-7; 13 bases match TRBD2. There are 17 residues in the CDR3. Germline CDR1 and CDR2: KGHSH and LQKENI. J was trimmed by 0 bases and V by 3 bases; bases with no gene match: 5. The chain's CDR3 is CASSPGLAGTSSYEQYF. The DNA of the CDR3 is TGTGCCAGCTCACCGGGACTAGCGGGGACGAGCTCCTACGAGCAGTACTTC.

Within the sample, this clonotype is medium-sized. The chain carries TRBV27 and TRBJ2-4; weak D call: TRBD1 (6 bases). This CDR3 region has 16 residues. V lost 5 bases and J 0 bases, leaving 14 bases between the germline ends. Germline loops: CDR1 MNHEY, CDR2 SMNVEV (reference sequence). In nucleotides, the CDR3 is TGTGCCAGCAGTACAGGGTCGGCGATAGCCAAAAACATTCAGTACTTC. The encoded protein is CASSTGSAIAKNIQYF.

This clonotype appeared a few times. The DNA for the CDR3 is TGTGCCAGCAGTGACCAGGGTTATGAGCAGTTCTTC. Translating gives CASSDQGYEQFF. The J gene is TRBJ2-1, the V gene TRBV12-3 or TRBV12-4, with D maybe TRBD1 (5 bases). The CDR3 runs 12 residues. With 5 bases removed from V and 8 bases from J, the gap between germline ends came to 10 bases.

This clonotype was picked up a small number of times. The chain joins TRBV20-1 to TRBJ2-1; possibly TRBD2 for D (5 bases). The CDR3 is made up of 13 amino acids. The germline V gene encodes CDR1 DFQATT and CDR2 SNEGSKA (reference sequence). Trimming shortened V by 3 bases and J by 7 bases, and 13 bases separated the two germline ends. DNA for the CDR3: TGCAGTGCTAGGGCCCTAGCTGGGAATGAGCAGTTCTTC. Amino acid sequence: CSARALAGNEQFF.

Ten or more counts support this clonotype. V gene TRBV11-2 combines with J gene TRBJ2-3; D is unclear. This CDR3 comprises 14 residues. Per germline, CDR1 SGHAT and CDR2 FQNNGV. V lost 4 bases and J 1 base, leaving 9 bases between the germline ends. The CDR3 protein is CASSSTGRTDTQYF. The CDR3 nucleotides read TGTGCCAGCAGCTCCACCGGACGCACAGATACGCAGTATTTT.

This clonotype occurred a few times. The rearrangement uses TRBV20-1 and TRBJ2-3, with 10 bases identical to TRBD2. This CDR3 has 15 amino acids. Per germline, CDR1 DFQATT and CDR2 SNEGSKA (reference sequence). Trimming took 3 bases from V and 5 from J; bases not matched to a gene: 8. CDR3 sequence: CSASRPSGGEDTQYF. The CDR3 DNA is TGCAGTGCTAGTAGGCCTAGCGGGGGAGAAGATACGCAGTATTTT.

There are a few counts of this clonotype. The rearrangement links TRBV5-1 to TRBJ1-1, with TRBD1 matching over 9 bases. This CDR3 has 15 amino acids. Per germline, CDR1 SGHRS and CDR2 YFSETQ. J gave up 5 bases and V 5 bases, and 10 bases lay outside the gene matches. Here the CDR3 DNA reads TGCGCCAGCAGTTCATCCGGGACAGGGAGGACTGAAGCTTTCTTT. It codes for CASSSSGTGRTEAFF.

The CDR3: CSARSGIGQPQHF. In nucleotides, the CDR3 is TGCAGTGCTAGATCCGGTATAGGACAGCCCCAGCATTTT. The rearrangement links TRBV20-1 to TRBJ1-5; D is undetermined. Germline V gene data show CDR1 as DFQATT and CDR2 as SNEGSKA (reference sequence). V dropped 2 bases and J dropped 7 bases, with 12 bases sitting between them. CDR3 length equals 13 residues.

This clonotype has only one observation. The chain couples TRBV9 to TRBJ2-5, with D perhaps TRBD1 or TRBD2 (5 bases each). Trimming took 3 bases from V and 4 from J, leaving 13 bases between them. The CDR3 is 14 amino acids. Germline CDR1 is SGDLS and CDR2 is YYNGEE. CDR3 sequence: CASSAYYGAETQYF. The CDR3 DNA is TGTGCCAGCAGCGCCTACTACGGGGCAGAGACCCAGTACTTC.